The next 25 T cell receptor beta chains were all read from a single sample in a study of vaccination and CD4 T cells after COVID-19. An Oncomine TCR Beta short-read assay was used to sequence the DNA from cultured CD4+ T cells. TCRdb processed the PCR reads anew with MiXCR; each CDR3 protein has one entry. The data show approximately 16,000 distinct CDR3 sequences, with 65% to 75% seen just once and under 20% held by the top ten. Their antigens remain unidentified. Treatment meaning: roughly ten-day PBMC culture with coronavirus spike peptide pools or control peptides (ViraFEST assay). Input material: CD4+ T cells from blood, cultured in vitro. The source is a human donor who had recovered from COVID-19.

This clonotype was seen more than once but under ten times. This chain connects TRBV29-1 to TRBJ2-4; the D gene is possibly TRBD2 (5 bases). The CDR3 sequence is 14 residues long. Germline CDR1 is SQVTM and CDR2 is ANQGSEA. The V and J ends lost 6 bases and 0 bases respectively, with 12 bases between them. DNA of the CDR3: TGCAGCGTGGTAGGGAGCATAGCCAAAAACATTCAGTACTTC. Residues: CSVVGSIAKNIQYF. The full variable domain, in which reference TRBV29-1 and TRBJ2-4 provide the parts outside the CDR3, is SAVISQKPSRDICQRGTSLTIQCQVDSQVTMMFWYRQQPGQSLTLIATANQGSEATYESGFVIDKFPISRPNLTFSTLTVSNMSPEDSSIYLCSVVGSIAKNIQYFGAGTRLSVL.

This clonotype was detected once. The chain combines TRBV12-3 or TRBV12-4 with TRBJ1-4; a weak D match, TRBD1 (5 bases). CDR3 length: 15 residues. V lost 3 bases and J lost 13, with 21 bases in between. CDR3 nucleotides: TGTGCCAGCAGTTTCGGAGTCAGGGTGGGGGGGAGACTGTTTTTT. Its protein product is CASSFGVRVGGRLFF.

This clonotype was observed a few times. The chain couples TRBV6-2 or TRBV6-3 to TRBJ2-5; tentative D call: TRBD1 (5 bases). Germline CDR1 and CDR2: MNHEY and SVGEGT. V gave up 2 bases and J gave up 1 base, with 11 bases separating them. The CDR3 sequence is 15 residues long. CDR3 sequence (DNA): TGTGCCAGCAGTTACCAGGGATTTCTCCAAGAGACCCAGTACTTC. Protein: CASSYQGFLQETQYF.

The CDR3 spells CASSPDRGLVSNQPQHF. In nucleotides, the CDR3 is TGTGCCAGCAGCCCGGACAGGGGGCTCGTAAGCAATCAGCCCCAGCATTTT. The chain uses TRBV7-9 and TRBJ1-5; 11 bases match TRBD1. CDR3 length equals 17 residues. The V gene's germline CDR1 is SEHNR and CDR2 FQNEAQ (reference sequence). With 5 bases clipped from V and 1 base from J, the junction kept 7 bases outside the gene matches. Full variable domain (outside the CDR3, taken from reference TRBV7-9 and TRBJ1-5): DTGVSQNPRHKITKRGQNVTFRCDPISEHNRLYWYRQTLGQGPEFLTYFQNEAQLEKSRLLSDRFSAERPKGSFSTLEIQRTEQGDSAMYLCASSPDRGLVSNQPQHFGDGTRLSIL.

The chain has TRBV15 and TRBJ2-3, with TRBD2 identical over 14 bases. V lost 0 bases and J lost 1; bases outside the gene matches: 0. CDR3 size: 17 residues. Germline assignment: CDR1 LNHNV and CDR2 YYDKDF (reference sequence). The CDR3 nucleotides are TGTGCCACCAGCAGAGAGGGACTAGCGGGAGGCACAGATACGCAGTATTTT. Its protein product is CATSREGLAGGTDTQYF.

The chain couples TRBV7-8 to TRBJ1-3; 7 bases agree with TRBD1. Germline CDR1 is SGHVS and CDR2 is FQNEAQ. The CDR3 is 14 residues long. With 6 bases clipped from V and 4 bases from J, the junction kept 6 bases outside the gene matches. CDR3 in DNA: TGTGCCAGCAGTCCGACAGGGTTGGGAAACACCATATATTTT. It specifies CASSPTGLGNTIYF.

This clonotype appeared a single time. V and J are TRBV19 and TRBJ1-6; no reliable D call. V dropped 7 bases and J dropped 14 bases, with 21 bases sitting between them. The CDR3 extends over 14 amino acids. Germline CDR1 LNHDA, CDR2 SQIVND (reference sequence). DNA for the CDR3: TGTGCCAGTAAGAGGAGCACAACATTGTCATCCCTCCACTTT. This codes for CASKRSTTLSSLHF.

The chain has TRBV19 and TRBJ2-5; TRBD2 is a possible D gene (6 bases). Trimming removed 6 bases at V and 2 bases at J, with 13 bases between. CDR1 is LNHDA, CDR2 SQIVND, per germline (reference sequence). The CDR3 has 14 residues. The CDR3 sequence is CASSHRGGQETQYF. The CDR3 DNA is TGTGCCAGTAGCCACCGTGGGGGGCAAGAGACCCAGTACTTC.

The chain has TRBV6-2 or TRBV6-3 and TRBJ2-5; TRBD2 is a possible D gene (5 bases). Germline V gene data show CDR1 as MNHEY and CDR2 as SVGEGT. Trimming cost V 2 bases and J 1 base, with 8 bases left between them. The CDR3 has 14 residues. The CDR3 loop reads CASSYTGIQETQYF. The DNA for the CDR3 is TGTGCCAGCAGTTACACGGGGATCCAAGAGACCCAGTACTTC.

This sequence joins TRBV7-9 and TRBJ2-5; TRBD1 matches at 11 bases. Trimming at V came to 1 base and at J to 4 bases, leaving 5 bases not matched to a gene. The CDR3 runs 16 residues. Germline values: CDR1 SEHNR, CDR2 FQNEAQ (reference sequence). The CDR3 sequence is CASSLGGQGASETQYF. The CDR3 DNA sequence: TGTGCCAGCAGCTTAGGCGGACAGGGGGCATCAGAGACCCAGTACTTC.

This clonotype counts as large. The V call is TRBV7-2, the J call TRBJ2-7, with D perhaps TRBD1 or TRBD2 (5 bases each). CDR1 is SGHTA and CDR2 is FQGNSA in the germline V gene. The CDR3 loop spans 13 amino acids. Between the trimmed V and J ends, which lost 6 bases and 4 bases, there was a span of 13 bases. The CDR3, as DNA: TGTGCCAGCAGGTTCGGGACCGCTTACGAGCAGTACTTC. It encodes CASRFGTAYEQYF.

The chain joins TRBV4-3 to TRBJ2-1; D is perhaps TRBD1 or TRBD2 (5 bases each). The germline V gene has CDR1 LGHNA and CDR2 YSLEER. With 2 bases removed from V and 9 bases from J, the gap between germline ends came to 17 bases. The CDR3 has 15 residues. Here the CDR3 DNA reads TGCGCCAGCAGCCAACTTTACGGGACGTCTGGTGAGCAGTTCTTC. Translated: CASSQLYGTSGEQFF.

The CDR3 here is CASSYDGGGLAKNIQYF. In DNA form, the CDR3 reads TGTGCCAGCAGTTACGACGGAGGGGGTTTAGCCAAAAACATTCAGTACTTC. V usage is TRBV6-2 or TRBV6-3 and J usage is TRBJ2-4; D possibly uses TRBD1 or TRBD2 (6 bases each). Germline values: CDR1 MNHEY, CDR2 SVGEGT. The CDR3 runs to 17 residues. V gave up 2 bases and J gave up 0 bases, with 14 bases separating them.

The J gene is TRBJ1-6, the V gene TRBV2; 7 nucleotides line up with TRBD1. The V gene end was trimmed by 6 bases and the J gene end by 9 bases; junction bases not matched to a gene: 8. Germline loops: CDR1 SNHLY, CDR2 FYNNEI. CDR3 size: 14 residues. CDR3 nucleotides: TGTGCCAGCAGCTTCAGGGGGAGGGGTTCACCCCTCCACTTT. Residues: CASSFRGRGSPLHF.

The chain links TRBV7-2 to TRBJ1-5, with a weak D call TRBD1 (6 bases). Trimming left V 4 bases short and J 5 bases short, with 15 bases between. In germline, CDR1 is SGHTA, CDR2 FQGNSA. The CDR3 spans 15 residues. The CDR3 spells CASSSGGALDQPQHF. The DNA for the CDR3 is TGTGCCAGCAGCTCCGGGGGGGCACTGGATCAGCCCCAGCATTTT.

The DNA for the CDR3 is TGTGCCACCAGCATAAGGGACCTGGAGACCCAGTACTTC. As protein: CATSIRDLETQYF. This chain joins TRBV15 and TRBJ2-5; D is perhaps TRBD1 or TRBD2 (5 bases each). The CDR3 sequence is 13 residues long. CDR1 and CDR2 (germline): LNHNV, YYDKDF (reference sequence). Trimming took off 4 bases at V and 5 bases at J, with 11 bases between the two ends.

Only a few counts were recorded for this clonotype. CDR3 nucleotide sequence: TGCAGTGCTAGGCGGGACTCCACAGATACGCAGTATTTT. Its translation is CSARRDSTDTQYF. This chain joins TRBV20-1 and TRBJ2-3, with D maybe TRBD2 (6 bases). V was shortened by 3 bases and J by 2 bases, with 9 bases between the two germline ends. The CDR3 is made up of 13 amino acids. Germline V gene sequence: CDR1 DFQATT, CDR2 SNEGSKA (reference sequence).

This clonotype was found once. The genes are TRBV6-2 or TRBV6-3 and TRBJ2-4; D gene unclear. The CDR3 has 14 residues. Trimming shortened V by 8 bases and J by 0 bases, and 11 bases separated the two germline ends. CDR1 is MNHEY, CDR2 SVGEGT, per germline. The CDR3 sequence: CASVGSAAKNIQYF. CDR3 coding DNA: TGTGCCAGCGTAGGTTCGGCAGCCAAAAACATTCAGTACTTC.

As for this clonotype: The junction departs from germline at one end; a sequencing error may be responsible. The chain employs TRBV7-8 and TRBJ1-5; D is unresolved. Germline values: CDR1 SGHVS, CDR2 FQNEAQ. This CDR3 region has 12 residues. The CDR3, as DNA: TGTGCCAGCGCCGACCGGACGGAACGAGCCTATTTT. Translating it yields CASADRTERAYF.

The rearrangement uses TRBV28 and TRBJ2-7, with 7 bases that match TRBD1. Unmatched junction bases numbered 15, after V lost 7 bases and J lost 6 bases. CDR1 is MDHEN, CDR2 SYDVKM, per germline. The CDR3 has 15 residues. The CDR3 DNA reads TGTGCCAGCACCACTATGACAGGGAGTGGGGGCGAGCAGTACTTC. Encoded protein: CASTTMTGSGGEQYF.

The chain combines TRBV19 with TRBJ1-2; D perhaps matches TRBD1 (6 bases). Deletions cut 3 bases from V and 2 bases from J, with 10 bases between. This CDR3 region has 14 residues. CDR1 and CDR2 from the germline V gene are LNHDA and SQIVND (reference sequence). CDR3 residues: CASSILGANYGYTF. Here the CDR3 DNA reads TGTGCCAGTAGTATCTTGGGGGCCAACTATGGCTACACCTTC. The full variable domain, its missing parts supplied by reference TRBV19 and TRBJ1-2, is DGGITQSPKYLFRKEGQNVTLSCEQNLNHDAMYWYRQDPGQGLRLIYYSQIVNDFQKGDIAEGYSVSREKKESFPLTVTSAQKNPTAFYLCASSILGANYGYTFGSGTRLTVV.

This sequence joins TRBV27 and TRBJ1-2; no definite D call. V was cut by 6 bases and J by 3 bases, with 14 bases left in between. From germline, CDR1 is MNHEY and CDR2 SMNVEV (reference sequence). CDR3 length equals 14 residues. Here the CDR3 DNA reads TGTGCCAGCAGGAAACCGGGTTTTGACTATGGCTACACCTTC. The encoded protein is CASRKPGFDYGYTF.

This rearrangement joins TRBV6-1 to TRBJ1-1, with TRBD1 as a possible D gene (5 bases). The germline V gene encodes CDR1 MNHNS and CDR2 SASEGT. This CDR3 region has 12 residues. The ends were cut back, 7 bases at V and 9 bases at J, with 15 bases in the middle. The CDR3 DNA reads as TGTGCCAGCACCCCGACGAGGGGACAAGCTTTCTTT. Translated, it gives CASTPTRGQAFF.

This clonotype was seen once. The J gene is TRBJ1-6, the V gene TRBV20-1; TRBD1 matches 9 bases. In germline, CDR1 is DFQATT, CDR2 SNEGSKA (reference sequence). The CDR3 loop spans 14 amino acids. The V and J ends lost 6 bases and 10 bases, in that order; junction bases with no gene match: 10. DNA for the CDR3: TGCAGTGCCAGACCGGGGACAGGGCAATCACCCCTCCACTTT. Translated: CSARPGTGQSPLHF.

DNA of the CDR3: TGTGCCAGCAGTTTGGTGGCGGGCCTAAACTCCTACAATGAGCAGTTCTTC. Amino acids: CASSLVAGLNSYNEQFF. The chain employs TRBV28 and TRBJ2-1; D possibly corresponds to TRBD2 (5 bases). Trimming left V 3 bases short and J 0 bases short, with 15 bases between. The CDR3 has 17 residues. The germline CDR1 and CDR2 sequences are MDHEN and SYDVKM.